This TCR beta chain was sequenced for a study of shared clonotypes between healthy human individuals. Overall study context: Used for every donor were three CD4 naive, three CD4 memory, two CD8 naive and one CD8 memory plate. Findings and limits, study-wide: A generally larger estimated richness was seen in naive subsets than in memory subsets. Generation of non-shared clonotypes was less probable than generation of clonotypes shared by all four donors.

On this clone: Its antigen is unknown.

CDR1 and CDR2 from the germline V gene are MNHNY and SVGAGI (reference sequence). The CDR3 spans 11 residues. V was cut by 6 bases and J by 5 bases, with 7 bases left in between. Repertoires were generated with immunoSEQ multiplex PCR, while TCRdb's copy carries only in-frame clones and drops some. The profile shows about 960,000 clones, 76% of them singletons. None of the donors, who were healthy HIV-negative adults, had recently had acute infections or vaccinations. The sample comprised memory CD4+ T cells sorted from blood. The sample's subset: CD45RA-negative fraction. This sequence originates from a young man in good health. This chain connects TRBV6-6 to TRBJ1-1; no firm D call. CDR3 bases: TGTGCCAGCAGGCCAAGTACTGAAGCTTTCTTT. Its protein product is CASRPSTEAFF.